This entry lists 12 T cell receptor beta chains sequenced from one sample in a study of T cell responses to AZD1222 COVID-19 vaccine (dated by TCRdb to the early 2020s). Library method: the immunoSEQ multiplex PCR assay. The table was pulled from immuneACCESS by TCRdb, which kept in-frame rearrangements only. Such tables lose some clones; where checked, under half of the loss comes from unresolved V genes, and the rest has no known cause. Counted in this sample were tens of thousands of clones; roughly 83% of them appeared once. The ten largest clonotypes hold 27% of the sample. In the paper's terms, the time point label means: baseline before first vaccination. The sample here was peripheral blood, taken on day 0 of AZD1222 vaccination. All receptors come from an adult in good health.

V usage is TRBV28 and J usage is TRBJ1-1; D is possibly TRBD1 (6 bases). In germline, CDR1 is MDHEN, CDR2 SYDVKM. The germline V and J ends were trimmed by 3 bases and 0 bases, with 8 bases remaining between them. The length of the CDR3 is 14 residues. CDR3 amino acids: CASSLSGVNTEAFF. The CDR3 DNA reads TGTGCCAGCAGTTTGTCAGGGGTGAACACTGAAGCTTTCTTT.

The chain combines TRBV6-2 or TRBV6-3 with TRBJ2-5; TRBD2 aligns across 9 bases. The CDR3 is 16 amino acids. V dropped 5 bases and J dropped 1; count of bases not matched to a gene: 8. The germline CDR1 and CDR2 sequences are MNHEY and SVGEGT. The CDR3 loop is CASSRSTSGLQETQYF. Here the CDR3 DNA reads TGTGCCAGCAGTCGCTCGACTAGCGGCCTCCAAGAGACCCAGTACTTC.

The chain uses TRBV27 and TRBJ1-1; perhaps TRBD1 as D (6 bases). V was cut by 6 bases and J by 6 bases, with 11 bases left in between. The CDR3 totals 12 residues. Germline CDR1 reads MNHEY; CDR2 reads SMNVEV (reference sequence). CDR3: CASRTGLAEAFF. DNA for the CDR3: TGTGCCAGCAGAACAGGGTTGGCTGAAGCTTTCTTT.

This chain joins TRBV5-6 and TRBJ1-2, with D unclear. Germline CDR1 SGHDT, CDR2 YYEEEE. This CDR3 comprises 16 residues. With 0 bases removed from V and 0 bases from J, the gap between germline ends came to 12 bases. CDR3 nucleotides: TGTGCCAGCAGCTTGGGGCCATCTTCCCCTAACTATGGCTACACCTTC. As protein: CASSLGPSSPNYGYTF.

The chain carries TRBV14 and TRBJ2-4, with 9 bases that match TRBD1. Germline assignment: CDR1 SGHDN and CDR2 FVKESK. This CDR3 is 14 amino acids long. V lost 3 bases, J lost 7 bases, and 4 bases stayed unmatched. In nucleotides, the CDR3 is TGTGCCAGCAGCCAGGACAGGGGAACGAACATTCAGTACTTC. Its protein product is CASSQDRGTNIQYF.

The V gene is TRBV11-2, the J gene TRBJ2-7; D possibly corresponds to TRBD2 (6 bases). Germline CDR1 and CDR2: SGHAT and FQNNGV. The V end lost 2 bases, the J end lost 5 bases, and 16 bases lay between the germline ends. The length of the CDR3 is 15 residues. The CDR3 loop is CASSLSTGEVNEQYF. CDR3 in DNA: TGTGCCAGCAGCTTATCAACCGGGGAGGTCAACGAGCAGTACTTC.

The chain links TRBV19 to TRBJ1-1; weak D call: TRBD1 (5 bases). This CDR3 comprises 14 residues. Germline CDR1 reads LNHDA; CDR2 reads SQIVND (reference sequence). Trimming pared 1 base from V and 4 bases from J, leaving 10 bases between. This CDR3 reads CASSIGQPLTEAFF. The CDR3 region has the DNA TGTGCCAGTAGTATAGGACAGCCTCTCACTGAAGCTTTCTTT.

This clone was detected a few times. This chain joins TRBV6-5 and TRBJ1-2; no clear D gene. Trimming removed 0 bases at V and 5 bases at J, with 13 bases between. This CDR3 is built from 15 residues. In germline, CDR1 is MNHEY, CDR2 SVGAGI. DNA of the CDR3: TGTGCCAGCAGTTACTCTGGACCTACTTTTTATGGCTACACCTTC. Protein sequence: CASSYSGPTFYGYTF.

This chain uses TRBV5-1 with TRBJ2-7, with 12 bases lining up with TRBD1. J gave up 6 bases and V 0 bases, and 4 bases lay outside the gene matches. Germline CDR1 is SGHRS and CDR2 is YFSETQ. This CDR3 contains 15 residues. Here the CDR3 DNA reads TGCGCCAGCAGCTTGGTAGGGACAGGGGGCAGCGAGCAGTACTTC. It codes for CASSLVGTGGSEQYF.

The rearrangement joins TRBV7-9 to TRBJ1-1, with a weak D call TRBD1 (6 bases). Germline assignment: CDR1 SEHNR and CDR2 FQNEAQ (reference sequence). The CDR3 spans 15 residues. V shed 1 base and J shed 4 bases, with 13 bases lying between them. For the CDR3, the DNA is TGTGCCAGCAGCTTAGAGGGGCGGGGGCCCACTGAAGCTTTCTTT. Translating gives CASSLEGRGPTEAFF.

The rearrangement joins TRBV29-1 to TRBJ1-2; the D gene is possibly TRBD1 (5 bases). CDR3 length equals 13 residues. Germline-derived CDR1 and CDR2 are SQVTM and ANQGSEA. Trimming cost V 6 bases and J 2 bases, with 13 bases left between them. CDR3 nucleotide sequence: TGCAGCGTGACCGGGACGGTCAACTATGGCTACACCTTC. Its protein product is CSVTGTVNYGYTF.

This clone occurred a few times. This chain uses TRBV2 with TRBJ1-2; D unclear. Trimming removed 4 bases at V and 8 bases at J, with 14 bases between. The CDR3 consists of 13 residues. The germline gives CDR1 SNHLY, CDR2 FYNNEI. The CDR3 bases are TGTGCCAGCAGTGTATCTGGCACGAGGGGCTACACCTTC. This translates into CASSVSGTRGYTF. Combining the CDR3 with reference TRBV2 and TRBJ1-2 gives the whole variable domain EPEVTQTPSHQVTQMGQEVILRCVPISNHLYFYWYRQILGQKVEFLVSFYNNEISEKSEIFDDQFSVERPDGSNFTLKIRSTKLEDSAMYFCASSVSGTRGYTFGSGTRLTVV.